Reported below is one T cell receptor beta chain. Its antigen is currently unknown. This specimen belongs to a study of cytomegalovirus exposure and HLA in healthy donors. General observations from the study: Accurate predictions that matched the HLA-A and HLA-B alleles of most subjects were reportedly made from TCR beta sequences. An apparent linkage of common viral pathogens to several of the most significant clusters emerged in a later analysis.

Trimming left V 6 bases short and J 2 bases short, with 13 bases between. This CDR3 comprises 14 residues. Germline assignment: CDR1 MNHEY and CDR2 SVGAGI. PCR employed 60 Vbeta and 13 Jbeta primers. TCRdb's copy holds only in-frame clones and misses some; the assay was immunoSEQ multiplex PCR. This table holds 75,000 to 100,000 clones, 69% found once. Sequences were obtained from PBMCs. V is TRBV6-5 and J is TRBJ2-5; D might be TRBD1 (6 bases). This clonotype was sampled from a female donor in good health and CMV-seronegative. This chain's CDR3 is CASRDRTAQETQYF. In DNA form, the CDR3 reads TGTGCCAGCAGGGACCGGACAGCTCAAGAGACCCAGTACTTC.